This T cell receptor beta chain was recovered during a study of blood T cell repertoires in COVID-19. Study-level background: T cells, B-cell-depleted T cells, or PBMCs provided the cDNA or gDNA that served as material.

This clone was detected only once. The V gene's germline CDR1 is SGHAT and CDR2 FQNNGV. There are 14 residues in the CDR3. V was shortened by 1 base and J by 9 bases, with 10 bases between the two germline ends. The authors' processing: The authors estimated nucleated cell counts from reference gene primer amplification. The table came from immunoSEQ multiplex PCR; TCRdb's copy has only in-frame clones and leaves some out. The V and J calls and clone size come from that table; D and trimming were worked out from the DNA. The sample gives around 250,000 clones, approximately 90% of which show up once; just over 0.85% is in the top ten.

The specimen was PBMCs or T cells enriched from blood (not recorded which). The clonotype comes from a man aged 45-65 years who had been exposed to COVID-19. The chain employs TRBV11-2 and TRBJ1-6, with D tentatively TRBD1 (6 bases). The CDR3 bases are TGTGCCAGCAGCTTAGCACAGGGTCGTTCACCCCTCCACTTT. Translated, it gives CASSLAQGRSPLHF.